This TCR beta chain is from a study of T-cell reconstitution after alpha-beta-depleted transplantation in children. It was with unique molecular identifiers that the TCRbeta library was prepared. Via MiXCR, TCRdb re-called the PCR reads, giving one row per CDR3 protein. Among a few hundred thousand distinct CDR3 sequences listed, approximately 23% were seen once. Sequences were derived from PBMCs, mostly from graft donor cells, sampled 180 days after TCRalphabeta/CD19-depleted stem cell transplant. This TCR was recovered from a male patient younger than 18 who had a stem cell transplant for acute lymphoblastic leukemia, so the T cells may come from the graft donor.

The CDR3 sequence: CASSKYLFQGDNEQFF. The CDR3 region has the DNA TGTGCCAGCAGTAAATACCTCTTTCAGGGGGACAATGAGCAGTTCTTC. This chain uses TRBV7-6 with TRBJ2-1; 7 bases line up with TRBD1. The CDR3 is 16 amino acids. Unmatched junction bases numbered 13, after V lost 6 bases and J lost 5 bases. Germline V gene sequence: CDR1 SGHVS, CDR2 FNYEAQ.